What follows are 30 T cell receptor beta chains derived from one specimen sequenced in a study of metastatic and nonmetastatic thyroid tumors. TCRdb recomputed clones from the PCR reads via MiXCR. The sample contains 70,000 or so clones, 14% of which appear only once. Patients had received no treatment of any kind before thyroid surgery. The specimen sequenced was blood. The source is a male donor with papillary thyroid cancer or a benign thyroid nodule (not recorded which). Some clones in this sample may be carry-over from other donors' samples.

The CDR3 region is CASSLHRAGGNQPQHF. CDR3 DNA: TGTGCCAGCAGTTTACATAGGGCAGGGGGCAATCAGCCCCAGCATTTT. The chain uses TRBV12-3 or TRBV12-4 and TRBJ1-5, with a weak D call TRBD1 (6 bases). The CDR3 has 16 amino acids. Trimming shortened V by 2 bases and J by 2 bases, and 13 bases separated the two germline ends.

This clone was seen at least ten times. V and J are TRBV28 and TRBJ2-2; D is possibly TRBD2 (5 bases). The V and J ends lost 3 bases and 9 bases respectively, with 11 bases between them. The length of the CDR3 is 13 residues. Looked up from germline, CDR1 is MDHEN and CDR2 is SYDVKM. The CDR3 reads CASSFRGSRELFF. CDR3 sequence (DNA): TGTGCCAGCAGTTTCCGGGGATCCAGGGAGCTGTTTTTT.

Turning to this clone: It may be a read error: a sequence one base away is much more abundant. The V and J genes are TRBV11-1 and TRBJ2-6; TRBD1 aligns across 7 bases. CDR1 is SGHAT, CDR2 FQDESV, per germline (reference sequence). The CDR3 consists of 18 residues. CDR3 loop: CASSLGRQGRAGANVPTF. CDR3 coding DNA: TGTGCCAGCAGCTTAGGGAGACAGGGCCGGGCTGGGGCCAACGTCCCGACTTTC.

This clone was counted at least ten times. The V and J genes are TRBV7-6 and TRBJ2-1, with 7 bases lining up with TRBD2. Trimming removed 1 base from V and 0 bases from J; junction bases left unmatched: 0. The CDR3 has 15 amino acids. Germline CDR1 and CDR2: SGHVS and FNYEAQ. The CDR3 loop is CASSLGGGSYNEQFF. DNA for the CDR3: TGTGCCAGCAGCTTAGGGGGGGGCTCCTACAATGAGCAGTTCTTC.

The chain is built from TRBV7-3 and TRBJ2-3; the match to TRBD2 covers 10 bases. Trimming cost V 1 base and J 4 bases; bases outside gene matches: 20. CDR1 and CDR2 from the germline V gene are SGHTA and FQGTGA. The CDR3 is 21 amino acids. CDR3 sequence: CASSLIIGSASGSGGADTQYF. As DNA, the CDR3 is TGTGCCAGCAGCTTAATCATTGGTTCGGCTAGCGGGAGTGGAGGCGCAGATACGCAGTATTTT.

This clone was seen many times. This sequence joins TRBV27 and TRBJ2-1; 9 nucleotides line up with TRBD1. CDR1 is MNHEY, CDR2 SMNVEV, per germline (reference sequence). There are 14 residues in the CDR3. V dropped 6 bases and J dropped 10; count of bases not matched to a gene: 10. This CDR3 reads CASRPGQGSGEQFF. CDR3 DNA: TGTGCCAGCAGGCCGGGACAGGGTTCGGGGGAGCAGTTCTTC.

At least ten counts were recorded for this clone. CDR3 region: CASSFPGTGGYNEQFF. CDR3 nucleotides: TGTGCCAGCAGCTTCCCCGGGACAGGGGGGTACAATGAGCAGTTCTTC. This chain links TRBV5-8 with TRBJ2-1, with TRBD1 matching over 11 bases. CDR1 and CDR2 from the germline V gene are SGHTS and YDEGEE. V lost 2 bases to trimming and J lost 4 bases; unmatched junction nucleotides: 5. CDR3 length: 16 residues.

There are many counts of this clone. J is TRBJ2-7 and V is TRBV10-1, with a tentative D call TRBD1 (6 bases). This CDR3 region has 14 residues. Germline lookup yields CDR1 WNHNN and CDR2 SYGVQD (reference sequence). V was cut by 3 bases and J by 0 bases, with 9 bases left in between. The CDR3 DNA follows: TGCGCCAGCAGTGACCAGGGGCCCTCCTACGAGCAGTACTTC. It yields the protein CASSDQGPSYEQYF.

J is TRBJ1-1 and V is TRBV30; D is possibly TRBD1 (5 bases). CDR1 is GTSNPN and CDR2 is SVGIG in the germline V gene (reference sequence). The CDR3 spans 13 residues. V was clipped by 4 bases and J by 1 base, with 10 bases between them. The CDR3 here is CAWTKGPNTEAFF. The CDR3 DNA follows: TGTGCCTGGACCAAGGGGCCGAACACTGAAGCTTTCTTT.

This clone was counted many times. The J gene is TRBJ2-7, the V gene TRBV7-9, with 7 bases fitting TRBD1. The CDR3 sequence is 15 residues long. Germline values: CDR1 SEHNR, CDR2 FQNEAQ (reference sequence). Trimming at V came to 4 bases and at J to 2 bases, leaving 8 bases not matched to a gene. The CDR3 region is CASSSRDSKTYEQYF. CDR3 bases: TGTGCCAGCAGCTCACGGGACAGCAAGACCTACGAGCAGTACTTC.

Details on this clone: At one of its ends the junction is not consistent with the germline gene, which may arise from a read error. The chain carries TRBV6-1 and TRBJ2-1; 9 bases align to TRBD2. This CDR3 is 15 amino acids long. Germline CDR1 reads MNHNS; CDR2 reads SASEGT. The CDR3 nucleotides read TGTGTCAGCAGACCACAGCGGGAGGCCTACAATGAGCAGCTCTTC. It yields the protein CVSRPQREAYNEQLF.

This clone was detected ten times or more. The chain uses TRBV5-4 and TRBJ2-3, with a possible D match to TRBD2 (5 bases). The V end lost 3 bases, the J end lost 8 bases, and 10 bases lay between the germline ends. The CDR3 runs 12 residues. Looked up from germline, CDR1 is SGHNT and CDR2 is YYREEE (reference sequence). In DNA, the CDR3 is TGTGCCAGCAGCTATCTAGCAGCTACGCAGTATTTT. Residues: CASSYLAATQYF.

This clone was observed at least ten times. This chain uses TRBV28 with TRBJ1-2; D might be TRBD1 (6 bases). V was shortened by 3 bases and J by 2 bases, with 10 bases between the two germline ends. Germline V gene sequence: CDR1 MDHEN, CDR2 SYDVKM. The CDR3 runs 14 residues. The CDR3 DNA reads as TGTGCCAGCAGTTTCATCCAGGGGAACTATGGCTACACCTTC. Encoded protein: CASSFIQGNYGYTF.

Ten or more counts support this clone. The rearrangement uses TRBV18 and TRBJ2-7; D uncertain. Trimming left V 0 bases short and J 5 bases short, with 11 bases between. CDR1 and CDR2 (germline): KGHSH, LQKENI. The CDR3 consists of 14 residues. Here the CDR3 reads CASSPPNSPHEQYV. CDR3 nucleotides: TGTGCCAGCTCACCACCAAACAGCCCCCACGAGCAGTACGTC.

As concerns this clone: A much larger clone sits a single nucleotide away, making a read error possible. Other DNA sequences of this sample code for an identical CDR3. This chain links TRBV19 with TRBJ1-1; possibly TRBD1 for D (5 bases). The CDR3 is made up of 13 amino acids. Deletions cut 7 bases from V and 11 bases from J, with 20 bases between. Germline CDR1 LNHDA, CDR2 SQIVND (reference sequence). CDR3 nucleotides: TGTGCCAGTAAGGTCGGGACTGATTATGAGGCTTTCTTT. Its translation: CASKVGTDYEAFF.

This clone was counted at least ten times. The CDR3 region is CASSQEATDTQYF. The DNA of the CDR3 is TGCGCCAGCAGCCAAGAGGCAACAGATACGCAGTATTTT. The chain has TRBV4-3 and TRBJ2-3; D unclear. Trimming took 0 bases from V and 3 from J, leaving 4 bases between them. CDR1 and CDR2 from the germline V gene are LGHNA and YSLEER. The length of the CDR3 is 13 residues.

This clone was seen a few times. The chain is built from TRBV6-1 and TRBJ2-7, with D hard to call. Germline CDR1 MNHNS, CDR2 SASEGT. Trimming removed 6 bases from V and 6 bases from J, with 12 bases in between. The length of the CDR3 is 12 residues. The CDR3 nucleotides are TGTGCCAGCAGGGCGCTTAGTGGCGAGCAGTACTTC. Protein: CASRALSGEQYF.

This clone was seen repeatedly, ten times or more. The chain couples TRBV11-1 to TRBJ1-5; 11 nucleotides line up with TRBD1. This CDR3 is 15 amino acids long. The J segment lost 5 bases and the V segment lost 5 bases, leaving 5 bases of the junction unmatched. Germline loops: CDR1 SGHAT, CDR2 FQDESV (reference sequence). The CDR3 coding sequence is TGTGCCAGCAGCCCGGACAGGGGGCCCCATCAGCCCCAGCATTTT. It codes for CASSPDRGPHQPQHF.

This chain connects TRBV9 to TRBJ1-2, with D possibly matching TRBD1 (5 bases). Trimming stripped 4 bases from V and 7 bases from J, with 23 bases between. Germline CDR1 is SGDLS and CDR2 is YYNGEE. The CDR3 is 16 residues long. The CDR3 is CASSKISGEVSSGYTF. CDR3 sequence (DNA): TGTGCCAGCAGCAAAATTTCGGGGGAAGTTTCGTCTGGCTACACCTTC.

This chain connects TRBV6-1 to TRBJ2-7; D might be TRBD1 or TRBD2, each matching 6 bases. V gave up 6 bases and J gave up 6 bases, with 18 bases separating them. Germline V CDR1 and CDR2: MNHNS, SASEGT. This CDR3 has 14 amino acids. The CDR3 region has the DNA TGTGCCAGCAGCCCCCGACGGGGGCAAGGCGAGCAGTACTTC. Translating gives CASSPRRGQGEQYF.

This clone was picked up many times. The chain employs TRBV20-1 and TRBJ2-5; TRBD1 matches 7 bases. CDR1 DFQATT and CDR2 SNEGSKA come from the germline V gene (reference sequence). V gave up 0 bases and J gave up 4 bases; unmatched junction bases: 14. This CDR3 comprises 17 residues. The CDR3 loop reads CSARDPRSTGFGETQYF. As DNA, the CDR3 is TGCAGTGCTAGAGATCCCCGTTCGACAGGGTTCGGAGAGACCCAGTACTTC.

This rearrangement joins TRBV6-1 to TRBJ1-1, with D tentatively TRBD1 (5 bases). V was shortened by 6 bases and J by 0 bases, with 14 bases between the two germline ends. CDR1 and CDR2 (germline): MNHNS, SASEGT. The CDR3 sequence is 15 residues long. This CDR3 reads CASSPHGTVNTEAFF. DNA for the CDR3: TGTGCCAGCAGCCCCCACGGGACGGTGAACACTGAAGCTTTCTTT.

This sequence joins TRBV6-5 and TRBJ2-7; D not certain. This CDR3 is 13 amino acids long. Germline lookup yields CDR1 MNHEY and CDR2 SVGAGI. The CDR3 loop is CTSSYSHTGEQYV. CDR3 in DNA: TGTACCAGCAGTTACTCTCACACCGGTGAGCAGTACGTC.

This clone was counted many times. The gene calls are TRBV28 and TRBJ2-7, with D tentatively TRBD1 (6 bases). The V end lost 2 bases, the J end lost 5 bases, and 16 bases lay between the germline ends. Germline lookup yields CDR1 MDHEN and CDR2 SYDVKM. The CDR3 totals 15 residues. The CDR3 nucleotides read TGTGCCAGCAGTTTAACCCCAGGCCAGGGGAACGAGCAGTACTTC. This gives the protein CASSLTPGQGNEQYF.

This clone was seen repeatedly, ten times or more. The chain carries TRBV12-5 and TRBJ2-7; 11 bases line up with TRBD2. CDR1 is LGHNT and CDR2 is FRNRAP in the germline V gene. Trimming took 0 bases from V and 2 from J; bases not matched to a gene: 0. CDR3 size: 15 residues. In DNA, the CDR3 is TGTGCTAGTGGTTTGGTTAGCGGGAGGGCCTACGAGCAGTACTTC. Amino acid sequence: CASGLVSGRAYEQYF.

This clone appeared many times. The V call is TRBV13, the J call TRBJ2-3; 9 bases line up with TRBD1. Germline CDR1 PRHDT, CDR2 FYEKMQ (reference sequence). With 4 bases clipped from V and 6 bases from J, the junction kept 8 bases outside the gene matches. This CDR3 comprises 15 residues. CDR3 in DNA: TGTGCCAGCAGCTCTCCGATAGGGACAGGGGATACGCAGTATTTT. Translating it yields CASSSPIGTGDTQYF.

This clone was counted many times. The V gene is TRBV9, the J gene TRBJ2-7; D call uncertain. Germline V gene lookup returns CDR1 SGDLS and CDR2 YYNGEE. This CDR3 contains 14 residues. V was clipped by 0 bases and J by 3 bases, with 10 bases between them. The CDR3 DNA reads as TGTGCCAGCAGCGTAGGCACTGCCAACTACGAGCAGTACTTC. Translating gives CASSVGTANYEQYF.

In its sample, this clone was seen many times. This sequence joins TRBV3-1 and TRBJ2-3, with a possible D match to TRBD1 (7 bases). This CDR3 is 14 amino acids long. Trimming removed 1 base from V and 7 bases from J, with 12 bases in between. Germline V lookup: CDR1 LGHDT, CDR2 YNNKEL (reference sequence). This chain's CDR3 is CASSQGAGGNTQYF. The CDR3 DNA sequence: TGTGCCAGCAGCCAAGGTGCAGGGGGGAATACGCAGTATTTT.

This clone was found many times. CDR3 DNA: TGTGCCAGCAGCCAAAAGGAGTTCTATGGCTACACCTTC. Protein sequence: CASSQKEFYGYTF. The chain couples TRBV5-4 to TRBJ1-2; D call uncertain. Deletions cut 4 bases from V and 4 bases from J, with 11 bases between. CDR1 is SGHNT, CDR2 YYREEE, per germline (reference sequence). CDR3 length equals 13 residues.

In this sample, this clone turned up a few times. The chain joins TRBV28 to TRBJ1-2; 7 bases are shared with TRBD1. The ends lost 2 bases at V and 5 bases at J; junction bases unmatched: 8. This CDR3 is 15 amino acids long. Per the germline V gene, CDR1 is MDHEN and CDR2 is SYDVKM. The CDR3 spells CASSLRGPREYGYTF. The CDR3 DNA is TGTGCCAGCAGTTTAAGGGGGCCGCGGGAATATGGCTACACCTTC.